The next 22 T cell receptor beta chains were all read from a single sample in a study of blood T cell repertoires in COVID-19. Method: immunoSEQ multiplex PCR; TCRdb's copy keeps in-frame clones and lacks some. Counted here are 100,000 to 150,000 clones, roughly 82% occurring once; the ten biggest clones make up 9.5% to 13%. What was sequenced was peripheral blood. The source is a human donor in a cohort sampled during active COVID-19.

This chain joins TRBV7-2 and TRBJ2-1; 12 nucleotides align to TRBD2. This CDR3 is 15 amino acids long. The germline gives CDR1 SGHTA, CDR2 FQGNSA. The junction had 3 bases not matched to a gene; V was cut back by 5 bases and J by 4 bases. CDR3 DNA sequence: TGTGCCAGCAGCACCACTAGCGGGGGGTACAATGAGCAGTTCTTC. As protein: CASSTTSGGYNEQFF.

V is TRBV29-1 and J is TRBJ2-1; possible D gene TRBD1, 6 bases. Germline CDR1 reads SQVTM; CDR2 reads ANQGSEA. The CDR3 length is 15 residues. V was cut by 2 bases and J by 6 bases, with 17 bases left in between. CDR3 sequence (DNA): TGCAGCGTTGAATTTGCGACAGGCGAGATCAATGAGCAGTTCTTC. As protein: CSVEFATGEINEQFF.

The chain employs TRBV6-5 and TRBJ2-3, with 10 bases aligning to TRBD1. CDR1 and CDR2 from the germline V gene are MNHEY and SVGAGI. The CDR3 totals 14 residues. V lost 4 bases, J lost 6 bases, and 4 bases stayed unmatched. The CDR3 protein is CASSWDRGLDTQYF. CDR3 nucleotides: TGTGCCAGCAGTTGGGACAGGGGACTCGATACGCAGTATTTT.

The V and J genes are TRBV28 and TRBJ1-1; D is unresolved. Germline assignment: CDR1 MDHEN and CDR2 SYDVKM. Deletions cut 7 bases from V and 6 bases from J, with 12 bases between. This CDR3 region has 12 residues. The CDR3 DNA follows: TGTGCCAGCAAGTTGGGAGGTCCTGAAGCTTTCTTT. Translated: CASKLGGPEAFF.

The chain uses TRBV27 and TRBJ2-1, with TRBD2 matching 8 bases. The CDR3 spans 14 residues. Germline trimming cut 9 bases from V and 4 bases from J; bases unmatched to any gene: 8. Germline CDR1 and CDR2: MNHEY and SMNVEV (reference sequence). The CDR3 loop is CASKSGGLYNEQFF. DNA for the CDR3: TGTGCCAGTAAAAGCGGGGGACTTTACAATGAGCAGTTCTTC.

A few counts support this clone. V and J are TRBV6-5 and TRBJ1-2; D not certain. V gave up 0 bases and J gave up 4 bases, with 12 bases separating them. Germline V gene lookup returns CDR1 MNHEY and CDR2 SVGAGI. This CDR3 comprises 15 residues. The CDR3 nucleotides are TGTGCCAGCAGTTACTCTTTCGGGAGTTCCTATGGCTACACCTTC. This gives the protein CASSYSFGSSYGYTF.

The V gene is TRBV5-4, the J gene TRBJ2-7; D possibly corresponds to TRBD2 (5 bases). The CDR3 has 13 amino acids. Germline V gene sequence: CDR1 SGHNT, CDR2 YYREEE (reference sequence). V lost 0 bases and J lost 2, with 6 bases in between. The CDR3 bases are TGTGCCAGCAGCTTGGCCGGGACCTACGAGCAGTACTTC. This sequence encodes CASSLAGTYEQYF. Based on the CDR3 plus reference TRBV5-4 and TRBJ2-7, the full variable domain is ETGVTQSPTHLIKTRGQQVTLRCSSQSGHNTVSWYQQALGQGPQFIFQYYREEENGRGNFPPRFSGLQFPNYSSELNVNALELDDSALYLCASSLAGTYEQYFGPGTRLTVT.

The gene calls are TRBV5-4 and TRBJ2-3; 8 bases line up with TRBD2. This CDR3 region has 16 residues. Germline-derived CDR1 and CDR2 are SGHNT and YYREEE (reference sequence). The junction had 5 bases not matched to a gene; V was cut back by 2 bases and J by 0 bases. The CDR3 DNA reads TGTGCCAGCAGCTTTTACAGCGGGGGAAGCACAGATACGCAGTATTTT. Translating gives CASSFYSGGSTDTQYF.

The chain recombines TRBV28 with TRBJ2-7; TRBD2 might be the D (7 bases). V dropped 11 bases and J dropped 2 bases, with 16 bases sitting between them. Per germline, CDR1 MDHEN and CDR2 SYDVKM. The length of the CDR3 is 13 residues. The CDR3 DNA is TGTGCCGCGGGGGCAGGGGTGACCTACGAGCAGTACTTC. Translation gives CAAGAGVTYEQYF. Variable domain in full (rest from reference TRBV28 and TRBJ2-7): DVKVTQSSRYLVKRTGEKVFLECVQDMDHENMFWYRQDPGLGLRLIYFSYDVKMKEKGDIPEGYSVSREKKERFSLILESASTNQTSMYLCAAGAGVTYEQYFGPGTRLTVT.

The V gene is TRBV3-1 (or the pseudogene TRBV3-2), the J gene TRBJ2-2; maybe TRBD2 (6 bases). Germline V CDR1 and CDR2: LGHDT, YNNKEL (reference sequence). V lost 4 bases, J lost 1 base, and 13 bases lay in between. The CDR3 is made up of 16 amino acids. CDR3 region: CASSLGLSRNTGELFF. DNA for the CDR3: TGTGCCAGCAGCCTGGGACTCTCAAGGAACACCGGGGAGCTGTTTTTT.

This clone appeared a single time. Additional DNA sequences in this sample encode the identical CDR3. J is TRBJ2-5 and V is TRBV18; unclear D gene. CDR1 KGHSH and CDR2 LQKENI come from the germline V gene. The CDR3 sequence is 12 residues long. V was trimmed by 6 bases and J by 5 bases, leaving 10 bases between them. CDR3 DNA: TGTGCCAGCTCCCCGGGTGGGGAGACCCAGTACTTC. Its protein is CASSPGGETQYF.

The rearrangement links TRBV10-3 to TRBJ1-1; TRBD1 might be the D (5 bases). CDR3 length equals 11 residues. Germline CDR1 and CDR2: ENHRY and SYGVKD. V dropped 10 bases and J dropped 3 bases, with 9 bases sitting between them. The CDR3 here is CATGHYTEAFF. CDR3 in DNA: TGTGCCACCGGACACTACACTGAAGCTTTCTTT.

The CDR3 is CASSMTSGGAYEQYF. CDR3 DNA: TGTGCCAGCAGCATGACTAGCGGGGGGGCCTACGAGCAGTACTTC. The chain combines TRBV11-3 with TRBJ2-7; the match to TRBD2 covers 14 bases. CDR3 length equals 15 residues. The germline V gene encodes CDR1 SGHNT and CDR2 YENEEA. Germline trimming cut 5 bases from V and 2 bases from J; bases unmatched to any gene: 2.

The chain links TRBV7-8 to TRBJ2-2; 12 bases line up with TRBD2. V trimming: 1 base; J trimming: 3 bases; junction bases outside the gene matches: 9. The CDR3 is 19 amino acids. Germline CDR1 and CDR2: SGHVS and FQNEAQ. The CDR3 nucleotides are TGTGCCAGCAGCTTAGGCCTAACACTAGCGGGGGGCTACACCGGGGAGCTGTTTTTT. Amino acids: CASSLGLTLAGGYTGELFF.

The chain joins TRBV6-5 to TRBJ2-2; perhaps TRBD2 as D (6 bases). The germline V and J ends were trimmed by 5 bases and 1 base, with 11 bases remaining between them. The CDR3 is 15 residues long. Germline V CDR1 and CDR2: MNHEY, SVGAGI. CDR3: CASSTGVVNTGELFF. The DNA of the CDR3 is TGTGCCAGCAGTACGGGAGTCGTGAACACCGGGGAGCTGTTTTTT.

V gene TRBV5-8 combines with J gene TRBJ2-2; perhaps TRBD1 as D (5 bases). The CDR3 contains 14 residues. The germline V gene has CDR1 SGHTS and CDR2 YDEGEE. V lost 0 bases and J lost 6, with 9 bases in between. The CDR3 nucleotides are TGTGCCAGCAGCTTGGAAGACAGCCCCGGGGAGCTGTTTTTT. Its protein is CASSLEDSPGELFF.

This sequence joins TRBV11-2 and TRBJ1-2; TRBD1 agrees at 7 bases. V gave up 5 bases and J gave up 7 bases; unmatched junction bases: 22. The CDR3 runs to 18 residues. In germline, CDR1 is SGHAT, CDR2 FQNNGV. The DNA of the CDR3 is TGTGCCAGCAGCCCCGATACCGGACAGGCTGGTGGGGGGTCTGGCTACACCTTC. Its translation is CASSPDTGQAGGGSGYTF. Variable domain in full (rest from reference TRBV11-2 and TRBJ1-2): EAGVAQSPRYKIIEKRQSVAFWCNPISGHATLYWYQQILGQGPKLLIQFQNNGVVDDSQLPKDRFSAERLKGVDSTLKIQPAKLEDSAVYLCASSPDTGQAGGGSGYTFGSGTRLTVV.

This chain connects TRBV4-1 to TRBJ2-7; 8 positions match TRBD1. CDR1 and CDR2 (germline): MGHRA, YSYEKL. This CDR3 region has 18 residues. V dropped 1 base and J dropped 2; count of bases not matched to a gene: 13. CDR3 bases: TGCGCCAGCAGCCAAGGGCTGGGACCGGGACAGGCACCCTACGAGCAGTACTTC. Residues: CASSQGLGPGQAPYEQYF.

This clone was seen a few times. The rearrangement links TRBV5-3 to TRBJ2-1, with 11 positions matching TRBD2. Being an ORF, TRBV5-3 has a function that is uncertain. CDR3 size: 19 residues. Trimming took 0 bases from V and 8 from J; bases not matched to a gene: 16. The chain's CDR3 is CARSLAQWRFSGGEDEQFF. Written as DNA, the CDR3 is TGTGCCAGAAGCTTGGCCCAGTGGAGGTTTAGCGGGGGGGAAGATGAGCAGTTCTTC.

This clone was seen just once. This chain connects TRBV5-4 to TRBJ2-7, with 8 bases fitting TRBD1. The germline CDR1 and CDR2 sequences are SGHNT and YYREEE (reference sequence). V lost 3 bases, J lost 2 bases, and 4 bases stayed unmatched. The CDR3 is 14 residues long. CDR3 loop: CASSSTGVAYEQYF. The DNA for the CDR3 is TGTGCCAGCAGCTCGACAGGGGTTGCCTACGAGCAGTACTTC.

The chain links TRBV7-8 to TRBJ2-5; the D gene is possibly TRBD1 (5 bases). The CDR3 covers 14 residues. Germline assignment: CDR1 SGHVS and CDR2 FQNEAQ. V gave up 2 bases and J gave up 0 bases, with 7 bases separating them. The CDR3 DNA reads TGTGCCAGCAGCTTAACGACAGACCAAGAGACCCAGTACTTC. Protein product: CASSLTTDQETQYF.

The genes are TRBV5-1 and TRBJ1-4; perhaps TRBD1 as D (5 bases). Trimming removed 1 base at V and 5 bases at J, with 9 bases between. Per germline, CDR1 SGHRS and CDR2 YFSETQ. The CDR3 extends over 14 amino acids. CDR3: CASSLTGENEKLFF. CDR3 in DNA: TGCGCCAGCAGCTTGACAGGTGAAAATGAAAAACTGTTTTTT. The whole variable domain, filled in from reference TRBV5-1 and TRBJ1-4, reads KAGVTQTPRYLIKTRGQQVTLSCSPISGHRSVSWYQQTPGQGLQFLFEYFSETQRNKGNFPGRFSGRQFSNSRSEMNVSTLELGDSALYLCASSLTGENEKLFFGSGTQLSVL.